This TCR beta chain derives from a study of blood T cell repertoires in COVID-19. For the study at large: Acute and convalescent COVID-19 samples came from the United States, Italy and Spain. Sample material is recorded as cDNA or gDNA derived from T cells, B-cell-depleted T cells, or PBMCs.

CDR1 SGHTA and CDR2 FQGTGA come from the germline V gene. Trimming left V 2 bases short and J 4 bases short, with 12 bases between. The CDR3 runs 15 residues. Generated by immunoSEQ multiplex PCR, the TCRdb table keeps only in-frame clones and is missing some. The table shows roughly 260,000 clones, with about 89% occurring only once. The participants were between 18 and 89 years old and came from some 23 US areas. Recovered status applied to Cohort 3 donors who had two consecutive negative PCRs. It also applied to those with clearance or with symptom resolution. The chain uses TRBV7-3 and TRBJ2-1; TRBD2 might be the D (5 bases). The receptor was derived from a young woman who had recovered from COVID-19. The sequenced sample was PBMCs or T cells enriched from blood (not recorded which). This chain's CDR3 is CASSLEGSVYNEQFF. The DNA of the CDR3 is TGTGCCAGCAGCTTAGAAGGGAGTGTATACAATGAGCAGTTCTTC.